This TCR beta chain is drawn from a study of control samples from healthy donors and cancer patients. The CDR3 totals 13 residues. Germline V gene lookup returns CDR1 SGHVS and CDR2 FNYEAQ. V was pared by 5 bases and J by 5 bases, with 13 bases between. Produced via immunoSEQ multiplex PCR; TCRdb's table is partial and in-frame only. This sample yields approximately 100,000 clones, of which roughly 82% are seen a single time; roughly 2% belongs to the top ten. The chain carries TRBV7-6 and TRBJ2-7, with D uncertain. The receptor was isolated from a man between 60 and 75 years old in good health. The material sequenced was blood. The CDR3 DNA sequence: TGTGCCAGCAGCCTCAGGAGACAAGACGAGCAGTACTTC. Translating gives CASSLRRQDEQYF.